One sample yielded the 30 T cell receptor beta chains listed below, sequenced in a study of T cell responses to AZD1222 COVID-19 vaccine. Profiling relied on immunoSEQ multiplex PCR, and the TCRdb table lists in-frame clones only, not all of them. The sample consists of roughly 200,000 clones, about 93% of them appearing once. The input for sequencing was peripheral blood, taken 28 days after the second dose of the MenACWY control vaccine. These TCRs come from an adult who received the MenACWY meningococcal vaccine as a control.

The genes are TRBV6-6 and TRBJ2-3; no definite D call. Per germline, CDR1 MNHNY and CDR2 SVGAGI (reference sequence). Trimming took 10 bases from V and 4 from J, leaving 9 bases between them. The CDR3 is 11 amino acids. The CDR3 DNA is TGTGCCACCGGTCGGGCAGATACGCAGTATTTT. Translation: CATGRADTQYF.

This chain uses TRBV15 with TRBJ2-3; 12 bases agree with TRBD2. The V segment lost 1 base and the J segment 5 bases; nucleotides outside the gene matches: 4. Germline CDR1 reads LNHNV; CDR2 reads YYDKDF (reference sequence). The CDR3 is 16 amino acids. The CDR3 sequence: CATSRGLAGGEDTQYF. CDR3 nucleotides: TGTGCCACCAGCAGAGGGCTAGCGGGGGGGGAAGATACGCAGTATTTT.

The V gene is TRBV4-2, the J gene TRBJ2-2, with D possibly TRBD2 on 6 matching bases. Germline CDR1 LGHNA, CDR2 YNFKEQ. This CDR3 has 16 amino acids. V gave up 4 bases and J gave up 2 bases, with 14 bases separating them. The CDR3 reads CASSRRPGLNTGELFF. DNA for the CDR3: TGTGCCAGCAGCCGAAGGCCGGGACTTAACACCGGGGAGCTGTTTTTT.

Here the CDR3 reads CARSLIGQGINQPQHF. DNA for the CDR3: TGTGCCAGAAGCTTGATAGGGCAGGGAATCAATCAGCCCCAGCATTTT. The chain recombines TRBV5-3 with TRBJ1-5, with a weak D call TRBD1 (5 bases). TRBV5-3 is given ORF status, its function remaining uncertain. V was pared by 1 base and J by 3 bases, with 14 bases between. CDR3 length: 16 residues.

The chain joins TRBV6-4 to TRBJ2-5; 11 nucleotides align to TRBD2. Germline V gene data show CDR1 as MRHNA and CDR2 as SNTAGT. After removal of 0 bases from V and 4 bases from J, the junction contained 4 bases not matched to a gene. This CDR3 has 16 amino acids. The chain's CDR3 is CASSDSRLAGRETQYF. CDR3 bases: TGTGCCAGCAGTGACTCACGACTAGCGGGGAGAGAGACCCAGTACTTC.

This chain links TRBV10-3 with TRBJ2-3, with 9 bases fitting TRBD1. This CDR3 is built from 16 residues. The V gene end was trimmed by 3 bases and the J gene end by 3 bases; junction bases not matched to a gene: 7. Germline V lookup: CDR1 ENHRY, CDR2 SYGVKD. CDR3 DNA sequence: TGTGCCATCAGTGAAGAGGACAGGGGTCGGACAGATACGCAGTATTTT. The encoded protein is CAISEEDRGRTDTQYF.

The J gene is TRBJ1-1, the V gene TRBV6-5, with unresolved D. The CDR3 totals 13 residues. The V gene's germline CDR1 is MNHEY and CDR2 SVGAGI. V gave up 8 bases and J gave up 4 bases, with 14 bases separating them. CDR3 amino acids: CASSFKGSTEAFF. DNA of the CDR3: TGTGCCAGCTCGTTCAAGGGAAGCACTGAAGCTTTCTTT.

The CDR3 DNA follows: TGCGCCAGCAGCCACCCCGGATGGGGGGACCCTGGAAACACCATATATTTT. This codes for CASSHPGWGDPGNTIYF. The chain couples TRBV4-1 to TRBJ1-3, with a weak D call TRBD1 (5 bases). The V gene's germline CDR1 is MGHRA and CDR2 YSYEKL. This CDR3 is built from 17 residues. The ends were cut back, 3 bases at V and 2 bases at J, with 17 bases in the middle.

The rearrangement joins TRBV6-5 to TRBJ1-2; D ambiguous. V was trimmed by 8 bases and J by 4 bases, leaving 14 bases between them. The CDR3 consists of 13 residues. Germline V gene lookup returns CDR1 MNHEY and CDR2 SVGAGI. The CDR3 region has the DNA TGTGCCAGCGCCCTAAACGACGCCTATGGCTACACCTTC. It is translated as CASALNDAYGYTF.

This chain uses TRBV3-1 (or the pseudogene TRBV3-2) with TRBJ1-2; 7 bases fit TRBD1. The germline V gene encodes CDR1 LGHDT and CDR2 YNNKEL (reference sequence). This CDR3 region has 16 residues. V dropped 2 bases and J dropped 0; count of bases not matched to a gene: 6. DNA of the CDR3: TGTGCCAGCAGCCAAACCGGGACAGTAGCTAACTATGGCTACACCTTC. Residues: CASSQTGTVANYGYTF.

The genes are TRBV9 and TRBJ2-1, with D possibly matching TRBD2 (7 bases). Germline V gene sequence: CDR1 SGDLS, CDR2 YYNGEE. The V gene lost 4 bases and the J gene lost 4 bases, with 15 bases spanning the gap. The CDR3 runs to 15 residues. CDR3 residues: CASSRGAGAYNEQFF. In DNA, the CDR3 is TGTGCCAGCAGCCGGGGGGCAGGGGCATACAATGAGCAGTTCTTC.

This chain joins TRBV5-1 and TRBJ1-6, with 7 bases lining up with TRBD1. The V gene end was trimmed by 4 bases and the J gene end by 7 bases; junction bases not matched to a gene: 5. Germline CDR1 and CDR2: SGHRS and YFSETQ. The CDR3 has 14 residues. The CDR3 coding sequence is TGCGCCAGCAGCCCAGGGACAGCAAATTCACCCCTCCACTTT. Its translation is CASSPGTANSPLHF.

The chain employs TRBV5-4 and TRBJ2-7; D may be TRBD2 (5 bases). There are 14 residues in the CDR3. V shed 4 bases and J shed 7 bases, with 18 bases lying between them. Looked up from germline, CDR1 is SGHNT and CDR2 is YYREEE (reference sequence). This CDR3 reads CASSNGLGMGEQYF. DNA of the CDR3: TGTGCCAGCAGCAACGGACTGGGTATGGGAGAGCAGTACTTC.

The genes are TRBV4-1 and TRBJ1-3; no definite D call. CDR1 is MGHRA, CDR2 YSYEKL, per germline. This CDR3 has 15 amino acids. V was clipped by 0 bases and J by 8 bases, with 14 bases between them. CDR3 nucleotides: TGCGCCAGCAGCCAAGATGGAGCGGGTAGCGACACCATATATTTT. Translated: CASSQDGAGSDTIYF.

The J gene is TRBJ2-1, the V gene TRBV28; D is possibly TRBD2 (7 bases). The germline V and J ends were trimmed by 5 bases and 3 bases, with 14 bases remaining between them. CDR3 length: 15 amino acids. Per the germline V gene, CDR1 is MDHEN and CDR2 is SYDVKM. CDR3 sequence reads: CASSRGGGLYNEQFF. CDR3 bases: TGTGCCAGCAGTCGAGGCGGGGGCCTCTACAATGAGCAGTTCTTC.

V and J are TRBV11-2 and TRBJ2-2; D tentatively reads TRBD1 or TRBD2 (7 bases each). Germline V lookup: CDR1 SGHAT, CDR2 FQNNGV. V shed 5 bases and J shed 5 bases, with 18 bases lying between them. CDR3 length: 16 amino acids. CDR3 coding DNA: TGTGCCAGCAGCATCCTCAGGGGGGGTATGACCGGGGAGCTGTTTTTT. It translates to CASSILRGGMTGELFF.

The chain combines TRBV4-3 with TRBJ2-5, with 12 bases matching TRBD2. With 2 bases clipped from V and 5 bases from J, the junction kept 3 bases outside the gene matches. The CDR3 loop spans 15 amino acids. Germline CDR1 LGHNA, CDR2 YSLEER. The CDR3 region has the DNA TGCGCCAGCAGCCAAATCGGGACTAGCGGGGAGACCCAGTACTTC. It codes for CASSQIGTSGETQYF.

The chain links TRBV12-3 or TRBV12-4 to TRBJ1-5; 8 bases fit TRBD1. V dropped 10 bases and J dropped 0; count of bases not matched to a gene: 2. This CDR3 spans 13 amino acids. For the CDR3, the DNA is TGTGCCACCGGACAGGGTAGCAATCAGCCCCAGCATTTT. The encoded protein is CATGQGSNQPQHF.

This chain uses TRBV15 with TRBJ2-3; tentatively, D is TRBD1 (5 bases). The V and J ends lost 1 base and 1 base respectively, with 12 bases between them. The CDR3 is 16 residues long. CDR1 and CDR2 from the germline V gene are LNHNV and YYDKDF (reference sequence). Here the CDR3 reads CATSRVRARGTDTQYF. The CDR3 region has the DNA TGTGCCACCAGCAGAGTTAGGGCCAGGGGCACAGATACGCAGTATTTT.

This rearrangement joins TRBV6-5 to TRBJ2-3, with 8 bases that match TRBD2. The CDR3 runs 15 residues. Germline V gives CDR1 MNHEY, CDR2 SVGAGI. J lost 6 bases, V lost 2 bases, and 7 bases had no gene match. CDR3 coding DNA: TGTGCCAGCAGTTACAGCGGACTAGCTCACGATACGCAGTATTTT. Translated: CASSYSGLAHDTQYF.

V usage is TRBV18 and J usage is TRBJ1-5; D uncertain. Germline-derived CDR1 and CDR2 are KGHSH and LQKENI. The CDR3 contains 13 residues. The germline V and J ends were trimmed by 1 base and 4 bases, with 5 bases remaining between them. This chain's CDR3 is CASSPRQNQPQHF. The CDR3 coding sequence is TGTGCCAGCTCACCACGCCAGAATCAGCCCCAGCATTTT.

J is TRBJ2-3 and V is TRBV7-9; D unclear. Per the germline V gene, CDR1 is SEHNR and CDR2 is FQNEAQ (reference sequence). The CDR3 contains 15 residues. V shed 3 bases and J shed 3 bases, with 13 bases lying between them. CDR3 residues: CASSFGSVGTDTQYF. The CDR3 DNA reads as TGTGCCAGCAGCTTTGGGTCCGTTGGGACAGATACGCAGTATTTT.

The genes are TRBV11-3 and TRBJ2-3; D gene uncertain. Trimming left V 0 bases short and J 7 bases short, with 5 bases between. Germline assignment: CDR1 SGHNT and CDR2 YENEEA. The CDR3 is 12 residues long. Written as DNA, the CDR3 is TGTGCCAGCAGCTTAGATACAAATACGCAGTATTTT. This sequence encodes CASSLDTNTQYF.

The rearrangement links TRBV7-2 to TRBJ2-5; 7 positions match TRBD2. V dropped 5 bases and J dropped 5; count of bases not matched to a gene: 5. Germline lookup yields CDR1 SGHTA and CDR2 FQGNSA. The CDR3 loop spans 13 amino acids. Here the CDR3 DNA reads TGTGCCAGCAGCCCAGGGACTACGGAGACCCAGTACTTC. The encoded protein is CASSPGTTETQYF.

The gene calls are TRBV12-3 or TRBV12-4 and TRBJ1-2, with D possibly TRBD1 on 5 matching bases. This CDR3 spans 13 amino acids. V lost 5 bases, J lost 1 base, and 8 bases lay in between. The CDR3 bases are TGTGCCAGCAGTCGGCAGGGTAACTATGGCTACACCTTC. Amino acids: CASSRQGNYGYTF.

V is TRBV7-2 and J is TRBJ2-5; D is possibly TRBD2 (7 bases). This CDR3 has 16 residues. Per germline, CDR1 SGHTA and CDR2 FQGNSA. V was cut by 5 bases and J by 4 bases, with 20 bases left in between. The CDR3 region is CASSRWRGGASETQYF. The CDR3 DNA sequence: TGTGCCAGCAGCCGCTGGAGGGGGGGGGCCTCAGAGACCCAGTACTTC.

The V and J genes are TRBV27 and TRBJ1-4; TRBD1 matches 8 bases. The V and J ends lost 5 bases and 8 bases, in that order; junction bases with no gene match: 7. This CDR3 is 14 amino acids long. The germline CDR1 and CDR2 sequences are MNHEY and SMNVEV (reference sequence). This CDR3 is CASSTDRASEKLFF. The CDR3 DNA reads TGTGCCAGCAGTACGGACAGGGCATCCGAAAAACTGTTTTTT. Using reference TRBV27 and TRBJ1-4 for the parts outside the CDR3, the full variable domain is EAQVTQNPRYLITVTGKKLTVTCSQNMNHEYMSWYRQDPGLGLRQIYYSMNVEVTDKGDVPEGYKVSRKEKRNFPLILESPSPNQTSLYFCASSTDRASEKLFFGSGTQLSVL.

The chain links TRBV28 to TRBJ1-1; D remains unclear. Looked up from germline, CDR1 is MDHEN and CDR2 is SYDVKM. V was cut by 8 bases and J by 11 bases, with 18 bases left in between. The CDR3 covers 12 residues. CDR3 region: CASHKAGGDAFF. Written as DNA, the CDR3 is TGTGCCAGCCACAAGGCCGGAGGCGACGCTTTCTTT.

V is TRBV15 and J is TRBJ2-3; 12 bases fit TRBD1. The trim removed 3 bases at V and 4 bases at J, leaving 5 bases unmatched. Germline assignment: CDR1 LNHNV and CDR2 YYDKDF (reference sequence). The CDR3 loop spans 16 amino acids. CDR3 nucleotide sequence: TGTGCCACCAGCAGGGGGACAGGGGGCCGTTCAGATACGCAGTATTTT. Translating it yields CATSRGTGGRSDTQYF.

The chain has TRBV7-8 and TRBJ2-5; TRBD2 matches 9 bases. CDR3 length equals 17 residues. From germline, CDR1 is SGHVS and CDR2 FQNEAQ. With V trimmed by 1 base and J by 1 base, 7 bases remained unmatched. CDR3 residues: CASSLGASGGPQETQYF. The CDR3 coding sequence is TGTGCCAGCAGCTTAGGGGCGAGCGGGGGGCCCCAAGAGACCCAGTACTTC. The variable domain in full, with the rest retrieved from reference TRBV7-8 and TRBJ2-5, is GAGVSQSPRYKVAKRGQDVALRCDPISGHVSLFWYQQALGQGPEFLTYFQNEAQLDKSGLPSDRFFAERPEGSVSTLKIQRTQQEDSAVYLCASSLGASGGPQETQYFGPGTRLLVL.